This is a list of T cell receptor beta chains from one sample in a study of post-analysis software for immune sequencing data. TCRdb reanalysed the PCR reads using MiXCR and keeps one entry per CDR3 protein. Seen here are about 810,000 distinct CDR3 sequences, under 70% observed once, and the top ten hold about 4.5%. The material sequenced was blood. These receptors came from a girl aged 5-17 years with multiple sclerosis. Each CDR3 is given with its conserved first and last residue. A D gene is named only where the DNA matches it firmly. Not every row has a clone size; where given, it reads once, few, many or a size class.

clone_size,d_call,j_call,v_call,cdr3_aa,cdr3_nt
-,TRBD1,TRBJ2-4,TRBV28,CASRPDRGRGEQYF,TGTGCCAGCAGGCCAGACAGGGGGCGAGGTGAGCAGTACTTC
-,-,TRBJ1-4,TRBV20-1,CSALNVRQSLNEKLFF,TGCAGTGCCCTTAATGTCAGACAGTCGCTTAATGAAAAACTGTTTTTT
-,-,TRBJ2-7,TRBV29-1,CSGDSGVSSYNEQYF,TGCAGCGGTGACTCCGGGGTGAGCTCCTACAATGAGCAGTACTTC
-,-,TRBJ2-7,TRBV7-2,CASSPGGNSYEQYF,TGTGCCAGCAGCCCTGGGGGGAACTCCTACGAGCAGTACTTC
-,-,TRBJ2-5,TRBV5-1,CASSFMEQETQYF,TGCGCCAGCAGCTTTATGGAGCAAGAGACCCAGTACTTC
few,-,TRBJ1-2,TRBV27,CASSFDQFQVYGYTF,TGTGCCAGCAGTTTTGACCAGTTCCAGGTCTATGGCTACACCTTC
-,-,TRBJ1-4,TRBV28,CASRDWTDATNEKLFF,TGTGCCAGCAGGGATTGGACAGATGCAACTAATGAAAAACTGTTTTTT
-,TRBD1,TRBJ2-1,TRBV2,CASSFGTGGLRGEQFF,TGTGCCAGCAGCTTCGGGACAGGGGGCCTCCGGGGTGAGCAGTTCTTC
-,-,TRBJ2-7,TRBV20-1,CSATTRGGYSYEQYF,TGCAGTGCTACAACGCGCGGGGGCTATAGCTACGAGCAGTACTTC
-,-,TRBJ2-7,TRBV20-1,CNARGQGFSYEQYF,TGCAATGCTAGAGGGCAGGGTTTTTCCTACGAGCAGTACTTC
-,TRBD2,TRBJ2-1,TRBV7-9,CASSTERGVPYNEQFF,TGTGCCAGCAGCACCGAGCGGGGGGTTCCCTACAATGAGCAGTTCTTC
-,-,TRBJ1-2,TRBV7-2,CTSSLHRTYGYTF,TGTACCAGCAGCTTACATCGGACCTATGGCTACACCTTC
-,-,TRBJ2-1,TRBV12-3/TRBV12-4,CASSSRSGDSSYNEQFF,TGTGCCAGCAGTTCAAGGTCAGGGGACTCCTCCTACAATGAGCAGTTCTTC
-,TRBD2,TRBJ2-5,TRBV27,CASRLAGALTQETQYF,TGTGCCAGCAGACTAGCGGGGGCGTTAACGCAAGAGACCCAGTACTTC
few,-,TRBJ2-7,TRBV29-1,CSVFTPGHSQYF,TGCAGCGTATTCACCCCGGGACACTCGCAGTACTTC
-,TRBD2,TRBJ2-5,TRBV14,CASSQSGTIRQYF,TGTGCCAGCAGCCAATCCGGGACTATTCGTCAGTACTTC
-,TRBD2,TRBJ2-1,TRBV12-5,CASGSPFGTRYNEQFF,TGTGCTAGTGGTTCTCCTTTTGGGACTAGATACAATGAGCAGTTCTTC
-,-,TRBJ2-4,TRBV20-1,CSARDGGGDDIQYF,TGCAGTGCTAGAGACGGTGGGGGCGATGACATTCAGTACTTC